Listed below are T cell receptor beta chains from one sample, sequenced in a study of blood T cell repertoires in COVID-19. Some clones are missing from TCRdb's copy, which holds only in-frame ones; the method was immunoSEQ multiplex PCR. Among 110,000 or so clones listed, 70% to 85% were seen once. Sequences were obtained from peripheral blood. These receptors all come from a man between 50 and 59 years old with acute or convalescent COVID-19. Each CDR3 is given with its conserved first and last residue. The D gene is left open where the match is weak. Rows may omit the clone size; those that give it use once, few, many or a size class.

v_call	clone_size	d_call	j_call	cdr3_nt	cdr3_aa
TRBV9	NA	NA	TRBJ2-7	TGTGCCAGCAGCGTAGGGGTCGGCGGAACCTACGAGCAGTACTTC	CASSVGVGGTYEQYF
TRBV4-1	NA	NA	TRBJ1-2	TGCGCCAGCAGCCCCCGAACCCTAGCTAACTATGGCTACACCTTC	CASSPRTLANYGYTF
TRBV4-2	NA	NA	TRBJ2-3	TGTGCCAGCAGCTCTATAGCGGACCTCAGCACAGATACGCAGTATTTT	CASSSIADLSTDTQYF
TRBV10-2	NA	TRBD2	TRBJ2-1	TGCGCCAGCAGTGCGACTAGCAGGAATGAGCAGTTCTTC	CASSATSRNEQFF
TRBV20-1	NA	TRBD1	TRBJ2-7	TGCAGTGCTCGTGACAGGGCCGAGCAGTACTTC	CSARDRAEQYF
TRBV15	NA	NA	TRBJ1-1	TGTGCCACCAGCACCTCACAGAACTCCATGAACACTGAAGCTTTCTTT	CATSTSQNSMNTEAFF
TRBV7-2	NA	NA	TRBJ2-5	TGTGCCAGCAGCTTTAACTCGAAGGAGACCCAGTACTTC	CASSFNSKETQYF
TRBV19	NA	NA	TRBJ1-5	TGTGCCAGTATGGCCTTACAGGGCAGCAATCAGCCCCAGCATTTT	CASMALQGSNQPQHF
TRBV5-1	NA	NA	TRBJ2-7	TGCGCCAGCAGCCTGGACGGAGGACCCTACGAGCAGTACTTC	CASSLDGGPYEQYF
TRBV9	once	NA	TRBJ1-1	TGTGCCAGCAGCTCTAGCCGTAACACTGAAGCTTTCTTT	CASSSSRNTEAFF
TRBV5-4	NA	NA	TRBJ1-2	TGTGCCAGCAGCTCCTGGGCCCTCGTGAGTTATGGCTACACCTTC	CASSSWALVSYGYTF
TRBV9	NA	NA	TRBJ2-5	TGTGCCAGCAGCGTAGAGGGCGGGCAAGAGACCCAGTACTTC	CASSVEGGQETQYF
TRBV7-3	NA	NA	TRBJ2-3	TGTGCCAGCAGCTTAAGAGGGGGCGGGGTCGCAGATACGCAGTATTTT	CASSLRGGGVADTQYF
TRBV30	NA	TRBD2	TRBJ2-1	TGTGCCTGGAGGATGACTAGCGGGGGGATCTACAATGAGCAGTTCTTC	CAWRMTSGGIYNEQFF
TRBV28	NA	TRBD1	TRBJ1-6	TGTGCCAGCAGTCTCCCTACAGGGGGCAATTCACCCCTCCACTTT	CASSLPTGGNSPLHF
TRBV5-1	NA	TRBD1	TRBJ2-7	TGCGCCAGCAGCTTGGACGCAGGGGGTGCGGCCGAGCAGTACTTC	CASSLDAGGAAEQYF
TRBV15	few	TRBD2	TRBJ2-1	TGTGCCACCAGCACAACAATAGGGGAGGGCAATGAGCAGTTCTTC	CATSTTIGEGNEQFF
TRBV4-1	NA	TRBD2	TRBJ2-4	TGCGCCAGCAGCCAAACGGGACTAGCGGGACGTGGAGCCAAAAACATTCAGTACTTC	CASSQTGLAGRGAKNIQYF
TRBV29-1	NA	TRBD1	TRBJ2-5	TGCAGCGTCCTCGGACAGGGGGTTGGGGAGACCCAGTACTTC	CSVLGQGVGETQYF
TRBV7-9	NA	TRBD1	TRBJ2-3	TGTGCCAGCAGCGCGGGAACAGGGGGTCTCGCAGATACGCAGTATTTT	CASSAGTGGLADTQYF
TRBV7-9	NA	TRBD1	TRBJ2-2	TGTGCCAGCAGCTCTCGACAGGGCATCACCGGGGAGCTGTTTTTT	CASSSRQGITGELFF
TRBV11-3	few	NA	TRBJ1-3	TGTGCCAGCAGCTTAGATTCGGGATCTGGAAACACCATATATTTT	CASSLDSGSGNTIYF
TRBV4-1	NA	TRBD2	TRBJ2-1	TGCGCCAGCAGCCAAGATTCGGGGAGCGGGAGATTCTACAATGAGCAGTTCTTC	CASSQDSGSGRFYNEQFF
TRBV27	NA	TRBD1	TRBJ2-2	TGTGCCAGCAGTTCCGGGACAGGGGTCGGGGAGCTGTTTTTT	CASSSGTGVGELFF
TRBV27	NA	NA	TRBJ2-1	TGTGCCAGCAGTTCTAGGTCCTACAATGAGCAGTTCTTC	CASSSRSYNEQFF
TRBV5-6	NA	TRBD1	TRBJ1-1	TGTGCCAGCAGCCCAGGGACAGGGTCGTACACTGAAGCTTTCTTT	CASSPGTGSYTEAFF
TRBV28	NA	TRBD2	TRBJ2-3	TGTGCCAGCAGTTTAACCCTTCCGACTAGCGGGATCGCAGATACGCAGTATTTT	CASSLTLPTSGIADTQYF
TRBV6-5	many	TRBD1	TRBJ1-2	TGTGCCAGCGAAGCGCCGGGACAGGGGGTTCGGGGCTACACCTTC	CASEAPGQGVRGYTF
TRBV5-6	NA	NA	TRBJ2-3	TGTGCCAGCAGCTTGGGGGCGGGGTTGTCGACAGATACGCAGTATTTT	CASSLGAGLSTDTQYF
TRBV5-8	NA	NA	TRBJ1-5	TGTGCCAGCAGCTTGGCGGGTCGAAGCAATCAGCCCCAGCATTTT	CASSLAGRSNQPQHF
TRBV18	NA	NA	TRBJ1-1	TGTGCCAGCTCACCGAATAGGAACACTGAAGCTTTCTTT	CASSPNRNTEAFF
TRBV2	NA	TRBD1	TRBJ1-4	TGTGCCAGCAGTTATTCCGGGACAGGGCAATTTAATGAAAAACTGTTTTTT	CASSYSGTGQFNEKLFF
TRBV28	NA	TRBD2	TRBJ2-1	TGTGCCAGCAATTCAGCGGGAGATAAGAAGTTCTTC	CASNSAGDKKFF
TRBV6-5	NA	NA	TRBJ1-1	TGTGCCAGCAGTTACTCGGCAAGGGGCAACACTGAAGCTTTCTTT	CASSYSARGNTEAFF
TRBV15	NA	NA	TRBJ2-7	TGTGCCACCAGCAGCCCTGGAGGCAGGACCCCATGGGAGCAGTACTTC	CATSSPGGRTPWEQYF
TRBV18	once	TRBD1	TRBJ2-7	TGTGCCAGCTCAGGGACAGGGGAGATCTACGAGCAGTACTTC	CASSGTGEIYEQYF
TRBV27	NA	TRBD2	TRBJ2-1	TGTGCCAGCAGTCTACTAGCGGGGGGTTCGAATGAGCAGTTCTTC	CASSLLAGGSNEQFF
TRBV11-2	NA	NA	TRBJ1-3	TGTGCCAGCAGCCCGACATTCTCTGGAAACACCATATATTTT	CASSPTFSGNTIYF
TRBV19	few	NA	TRBJ2-7	TGTGCCAGTAGTAACGACAGGACCTACGAGCAGTACTTC	CASSNDRTYEQYF
TRBV6-4	NA	NA	TRBJ2-1	TGTGCCAGCAGTCGGACTATTTACAATGAGCAGTTCTTC	CASSRTIYNEQFF
TRBV19	NA	NA	TRBJ2-1	TGTGCCAGTAGTAAAGAAGCGGCGGGTCTGAATGAGCAGTTCTTC	CASSKEAAGLNEQFF
TRBV7-9	NA	TRBD2	TRBJ2-5	TGTGCCAGCAGCTTATCGGTAGCGGGAGGGGAGACCCAGTACTTC	CASSLSVAGGETQYF
TRBV5-1	NA	NA	TRBJ2-1	TGCGCCAGCAGGGTAATAGCGGAATACAATGAGCAGTTCTTC	CASRVIAEYNEQFF
TRBV10-2	NA	TRBD1	TRBJ2-2	TGCGCCAGCACCCAACACGGGACAGGGGGCCAGAACACCGGGGAGCTGTTTTTT	CASTQHGTGGQNTGELFF
TRBV5-1	NA	NA	TRBJ1-3	TGCGCCAGCAGCCGTACAGGGATCTCTGGAAACACCATATATTTT	CASSRTGISGNTIYF
TRBV28	NA	NA	TRBJ1-2	TGTGCCAGCAGCTGGGGGGGGAACTATGGCTACACCTTC	CASSWGGNYGYTF
TRBV7-8	NA	NA	TRBJ2-5	TGTGCCAGCAGCGGGGGACTGAACTTAGAGACCCAGTACTTC	CASSGGLNLETQYF
TRBV2	NA	NA	TRBJ2-3	TGTGCCAGCAGTGCTAGGGGCGTCACAGATACGCAGTATTTT	CASSARGVTDTQYF
TRBV7-6	NA	TRBD1	TRBJ1-2	TGTGCCAGCAGCTTGGGGGGGGACAGGGACTACTATGGCTACACCTTC	CASSLGGDRDYYGYTF
TRBV2	NA	NA	TRBJ2-7	TGTGCCACCCTCCGGTACAGGGAGCAGTACGAGCAGTACTTC	CATLRYREQYEQYF
TRBV18	NA	NA	TRBJ1-1	TGTGCCAGCTCACTCGCGGGGGTTAGGGAAGCTTTCTTT	CASSLAGVREAFF